The next 7 T cell receptor beta chains were all read from a single sample in a study of beta chain features in type 1 diabetes. cDNA synthesis used the whole RNA isolate, giving expressed TCRB sequences. Generated by immunoSEQ multiplex PCR, the TCRdb table keeps only in-frame clones and is missing some. The sample shows 300,000 to 450,000 clones, around 12% of them seen only once. The sequenced material came from naive CD4+ T cells from blood. The receptors stem from a man younger than 35 in good health.

This clone was picked up a small number of times. The J gene is TRBJ2-7, the V gene TRBV6-5, with 9 bases identical to TRBD2. V lost 0 bases, J lost 4 bases, and 4 bases stayed unmatched. Germline CDR1 and CDR2: MNHEY and SVGAGI. This CDR3 is built from 15 residues. CDR3 in amino acids: CASSYSLAGWYEQYF. The CDR3, as DNA: TGTGCCAGCAGTTACTCGCTAGCGGGGTGGTACGAGCAGTACTTC.

V usage is TRBV9 and J usage is TRBJ1-1; unclear D gene. V was shortened by 0 bases and J by 4 bases, with 10 bases between the two germline ends. Germline lookup yields CDR1 SGDLS and CDR2 YYNGEE. This CDR3 has 14 residues. CDR3 sequence (DNA): TGTGCCAGCAGCGTAGATCGTGGGAGCACTGAAGCTTTCTTT. It yields the protein CASSVDRGSTEAFF.

This clone came up a few times. This rearrangement joins TRBV4-1 to TRBJ1-4; D not resolved. The germline V gene has CDR1 MGHRA and CDR2 YSYEKL. The CDR3 contains 16 residues. Trimming shortened V by 1 base and J by 5 bases, and 14 bases separated the two germline ends. The CDR3 DNA reads TGCGCCAGCAGCCAAGTTTTCGGCAGAGGGAATGAAAAACTGTTTTTT. Translation gives CASSQVFGRGNEKLFF.

V usage is TRBV12-5 and J usage is TRBJ2-7; D is unresolved. The V end was cut by 3 bases, the J end by 6 bases, with 6 bases between. The CDR3 is 11 amino acids. The germline V gene has CDR1 LGHNT and CDR2 FRNRAP. The CDR3 reads CASGFKSEQYF. CDR3 DNA: TGTGCTAGTGGTTTTAAATCCGAGCAGTACTTC.

This clone was detected a few times. The chain joins TRBV9 to TRBJ2-7; 8 bases match TRBD2. CDR1 is SGDLS and CDR2 is YYNGEE in the germline V gene. V lost 2 bases to trimming and J lost 2 bases; unmatched junction nucleotides: 3. The CDR3 length is 14 residues. The DNA for the CDR3 is TGTGCCAGCAGCGTCTCGACTAGCGCCTACGAGCAGTACTTC. This sequence encodes CASSVSTSAYEQYF.

This chain uses TRBV4-2 with TRBJ1-4; 9 bases align to TRBD1. The junction had 8 bases not matched to a gene; V was cut back by 0 bases and J by 9 bases. The germline CDR1 and CDR2 sequences are LGHNA and YNFKEQ. The CDR3 is 16 residues long. The CDR3 sequence is CASSQDLDRGYKKLFF. The CDR3 DNA reads TGTGCCAGCAGCCAAGATCTGGACAGGGGTTACAAAAAACTGTTTTTT.

This clone was found a few times. The chain combines TRBV6-6 with TRBJ1-6; 7 positions match TRBD1. V lost 5 bases, J lost 6 bases, and 7 bases stayed unmatched. This CDR3 spans 15 amino acids. Germline CDR1 and CDR2: MNHNY and SVGAGI (reference sequence). The CDR3 loop is CASSRTGTANSPLHF. The CDR3 coding sequence is TGTGCCAGCAGTCGTACCGGGACAGCTAATTCACCCCTCCACTTT.